Below are 30 T cell receptor beta chains sequenced from a single sample in a study of cytomegalovirus exposure and HLA in healthy donors. 13 Jbeta primers and 60 Vbeta primers were used for the PCR. TCRdb's table, derived via immunoSEQ multiplex PCR, lists solely in-frame clones and lacks some. The table has about 170,000 clones, approximately 70% seen once. The sequenced material came from PBMCs. These TCRs come from a man aged 35 to 55 in good health and CMV-seropositive.

The genes are TRBV7-2 and TRBJ2-2, with D possibly matching TRBD1 (6 bases). The germline V gene encodes CDR1 SGHTA and CDR2 FQGNSA. With 4 bases removed from V and 3 bases from J, the gap between germline ends came to 12 bases. CDR3 length: 15 amino acids. Here the CDR3 reads CASSYRAGDTGELFF. The CDR3 coding sequence is TGTGCCAGCAGCTACAGGGCCGGGGACACCGGGGAGCTGTTTTTT. The full variable domain, its missing parts supplied by reference TRBV7-2 and TRBJ2-2, is GAGVSQSPSNKVTEKGKDVELRCDPISGHTALYWYRQSLGQGLEFLIYFQGNSAPDKSGLPSDRFSAERTGGSVSTLTIQRTQQEDSAVYLCASSYRAGDTGELFFGEGSRLTVL.

The chain carries TRBV5-1 and TRBJ2-7; unclear D gene. This CDR3 has 14 residues. Germline V gene sequence: CDR1 SGHRS, CDR2 YFSETQ. Trimming took off 0 bases at V and 3 bases at J, with 10 bases between the two ends. The CDR3 nucleotides read TGCGCCAGCAGCTTGGAACAGACCGGCTACGAGCAGTACTTC. This codes for CASSLEQTGYEQYF.

The chain links TRBV5-1 to TRBJ2-2; 7 bases line up with TRBD1. The J segment lost 5 bases and the V segment lost 0 bases, leaving 4 bases of the junction unmatched. CDR3 length equals 15 residues. In germline, CDR1 is SGHRS, CDR2 YFSETQ. The CDR3 nucleotides are TGCGCCAGCAGCTTGGACAGGGGTCGGACCGGGGAGCTGTTTTTT. Translating gives CASSLDRGRTGELFF.

The CDR3 bases are TGTGCCACCAGCAGATCGGGACAGGGGGCTGAAGCTTTCTTT. Protein sequence: CATSRSGQGAEAFF. The V gene is TRBV15, the J gene TRBJ1-1, with 11 bases matching TRBD1. CDR1 and CDR2 from the germline V gene are LNHNV and YYDKDF (reference sequence). CDR3 size: 14 residues. Trimming cost V 2 bases and J 6 bases; bases outside gene matches: 2.

The chain recombines TRBV7-2 with TRBJ2-5; 10 bases are a match to TRBD2. The germline gives CDR1 SGHTA, CDR2 FQGNSA. After removal of 5 bases from V and 3 bases from J, the junction contained 3 bases not matched to a gene. This CDR3 comprises 14 residues. CDR3 sequence: CASSPSGGKETQYF. CDR3 in DNA: TGTGCCAGCAGCCCTAGCGGGGGTAAAGAGACCCAGTACTTC.

The chain is built from TRBV11-3 and TRBJ2-5; 7 nucleotides line up with TRBD1. The end of the DNA aligns better with TRBJ2-7, so the J call may be wrong. Germline-derived CDR1 and CDR2 are SGHNT and YENEEA. The CDR3 is 16 residues long. Here the CDR3 DNA reads TGTGCCAGCAGCGCCGGGGACAGTAGTCATTCCTACGAGCAGTACTTC. Its protein is CASSAGDSSHSYEQYF.

The chain recombines TRBV6-6 with TRBJ2-7; TRBD2 aligns across 11 bases. CDR3 length: 15 residues. Unmatched junction bases numbered 8, after V lost 5 bases and J lost 5 bases. Per the germline V gene, CDR1 is MNHNY and CDR2 is SVGAGI (reference sequence). In nucleotides, the CDR3 is TGTGCCAGCAGTCTAGCGGGGGGCGTTGGGAACGAGCAGTACTTC. Protein: CASSLAGGVGNEQYF.

The rearrangement uses TRBV7-8 and TRBJ1-5; 8 bases agree with TRBD1. J was trimmed by 0 bases and V by 5 bases; bases with no gene match: 9. The germline V gene has CDR1 SGHVS and CDR2 FQNEAQ. This CDR3 spans 17 amino acids. The CDR3 coding sequence is TGTGCCAGCAGCCGAGGGACAGGCGTTTATAGCAATCAGCCCCAGCATTTT. It encodes CASSRGTGVYSNQPQHF.

The J gene is TRBJ2-3, the V gene TRBV2, with D perhaps matching TRBD1 (5 bases). Germline V gene sequence: CDR1 SNHLY, CDR2 FYNNEI. Trimming removed 1 base at V and 5 bases at J, with 22 bases between. The CDR3 length is 18 residues. The CDR3: CASSEGTPGSFGGDTQYF. The CDR3 nucleotides are TGTGCCAGCAGTGAAGGGACACCAGGGTCGTTTGGTGGAGATACGCAGTATTTT.

The V call is TRBV25-1, the J call TRBJ2-1; 15 bases line up with TRBD2. This CDR3 contains 16 residues. Losses at the gene ends were 4 bases for V and 7 bases for J; bases not matched to a gene: 5. Germline values: CDR1 MGHDK, CDR2 SYGVNS. This CDR3 is CASSVRTSGGGNEQFF. DNA for the CDR3: TGTGCCAGCAGTGTCCGGACTAGCGGGGGGGGAAATGAGCAGTTCTTC.

The chain uses TRBV7-3 and TRBJ2-7; unclear D gene. The CDR3 is 13 residues long. CDR1 SGHTA and CDR2 FQGTGA come from the germline V gene. The V gene lost 2 bases and the J gene lost 5 bases, with 10 bases spanning the gap. Written as DNA, the CDR3 is TGTGCCAGCAGCTTAGGGCTGCGAGACGAGCAGTACTTC. It codes for CASSLGLRDEQYF.

The CDR3 DNA follows: TGTGCCAGCAGCCCATTACAGGGGACTAATGAAAAACTGTTTTTT. It is translated as CASSPLQGTNEKLFF. J is TRBJ1-4 and V is TRBV9; 7 nucleotides match TRBD1. The V and J ends lost 4 bases and 2 bases, in that order; junction bases with no gene match: 5. The V gene's germline CDR1 is SGDLS and CDR2 YYNGEE. The CDR3 has 15 amino acids.

This clone appeared once. The chain links TRBV19 to TRBJ2-3, with D unclear. Per the germline V gene, CDR1 is LNHDA and CDR2 is SQIVND (reference sequence). The V end lost 3 bases, the J end lost 3 bases, and 7 bases lay between the germline ends. This CDR3 contains 13 residues. The CDR3 nucleotides are TGTGCCAGTAGTATGAGAATAACAGATACGCAGTATTTT. Translated: CASSMRITDTQYF.

This clone was found once. The CDR3 does not end in the conserved phenylalanine or tryptophan, so this is likely a read error. The chain has TRBV27 and TRBJ2-7; 7 nucleotides align to TRBD1. V shed 5 bases, J shed 6 bases, and the junction held 7 bases outside the gene matches. Germline V CDR1 and CDR2: MNHEY, SMNVEV (reference sequence). The CDR3 extends over 13 amino acids. As DNA, the CDR3 is TGTGCCAGCAGTAAAGGGGGCGTATTCGAGCAGTACTCC. Translation: CASSKGGVFEQYS.

There are a few counts of this clone. The J gene is TRBJ2-2, the V gene TRBV5-6, with a tentative D call TRBD1 (5 bases). Germline assignment: CDR1 SGHDT and CDR2 YYEEEE. Trimming shortened V by 0 bases and J by 6 bases, and 9 bases separated the two germline ends. The CDR3 length is 14 residues. CDR3 in DNA: TGTGCCAGCAGCTTGGGGACACTCCCCGGGGAGCTGTTTTTT. This codes for CASSLGTLPGELFF.

This clone was counted a few times. V usage is TRBV5-1 and J usage is TRBJ1-1; D unresolved. CDR3 length equals 15 residues. Trimming cost V 3 bases and J 1 base, with 13 bases left between them. Germline V gene lookup returns CDR1 SGHRS and CDR2 YFSETQ. CDR3 loop: CASSSETPPNTEAFF. DNA of the CDR3: TGCGCCAGCAGCTCCGAGACACCCCCGAACACTGAAGCTTTCTTT. The full variable domain, completed using reference TRBV5-1 and TRBJ1-1, is KAGVTQTPRYLIKTRGQQVTLSCSPISGHRSVSWYQQTPGQGLQFLFEYFSETQRNKGNFPGRFSGRQFSNSRSEMNVSTLELGDSALYLCASSSETPPNTEAFFGQGTRLTVV.

The chain recombines TRBV7-9 with TRBJ1-3; D remains unclear. CDR1 and CDR2 from the germline V gene are SEHNR and FQNEAQ (reference sequence). The length of the CDR3 is 13 residues. Trimming removed 7 bases at V and 8 bases at J, with 15 bases between. The CDR3 DNA reads TGTGCCAGCAACCACCGCGGGAGGCACACCATATATTTT. This translates into CASNHRGRHTIYF. Complete variable domain (other parts from reference TRBV7-9 and TRBJ1-3): DTGVSQNPRHKITKRGQNVTFRCDPISEHNRLYWYRQTLGQGPEFLTYFQNEAQLEKSRLLSDRFSAERPKGSFSTLEIQRTEQGDSAMYLCASNHRGRHTIYFGEGSWLTVV.

The genes are TRBV7-3 and TRBJ2-3; D is unresolved. The V end was cut by 4 bases, the J end by 2 bases, with 4 bases between. The germline V gene encodes CDR1 SGHTA and CDR2 FQGTGA. The CDR3 covers 12 residues. The CDR3 loop reads CASSYTTDTQYF. DNA of the CDR3: TGTGCCAGCAGCTACACCACAGATACGCAGTATTTT.

About this clone itself: The germline gene is not matched at one end of the junction; a read error may be the cause. This chain joins TRBV7-8 and TRBJ2-5; D perhaps matches TRBD1 (6 bases). This CDR3 is built from 15 residues. Germline-derived CDR1 and CDR2 are SGHVS and FQNEAQ. DNA for the CDR3: TGTACCAGCAGCCCCCGCAGGGGTTGGGAGGAGACCCAGTACTTC. It translates to CTSSPRRGWEETQYF.

V gene TRBV2 combines with J gene TRBJ1-4; weak D call: TRBD1 (5 bases). V lost 2 bases and J lost 6, with 13 bases in between. This CDR3 has 15 residues. The germline gives CDR1 SNHLY, CDR2 FYNNEI. The CDR3 DNA reads TGTGCCAGCAGTGAATCGACAGCCCAGGATGAAAAACTGTTTTTT. Translated: CASSESTAQDEKLFF. Full variable domain (missing parts from reference TRBV2 and TRBJ1-4): EPEVTQTPSHQVTQMGQEVILRCVPISNHLYFYWYRQILGQKVEFLVSFYNNEISEKSEIFDDQFSVERPDGSNFTLKIRSTKLEDSAMYFCASSESTAQDEKLFFGSGTQLSVL.

This rearrangement joins TRBV11-3 to TRBJ2-1; D is unresolved. The germline V and J ends were trimmed by 3 bases and 9 bases, with 12 bases remaining between them. Germline V CDR1 and CDR2: SGHNT, YENEEA. This CDR3 is 13 amino acids long. The CDR3 nucleotides read TGTGCCAGCAGCTTCTACCAGTCGGGTGAGCAGTTCTTC. Residues: CASSFYQSGEQFF.

The chain combines TRBV4-1 with TRBJ2-1; 8 nucleotides line up with TRBD2. Germline trimming cut 3 bases from V and 0 bases from J; bases unmatched to any gene: 1. This CDR3 contains 15 residues. The germline V gene has CDR1 MGHRA and CDR2 YSYEKL. Here the CDR3 reads CASSHSGTSYNEQFF. CDR3 bases: TGCGCCAGCAGCCATAGCGGGACCTCCTACAATGAGCAGTTCTTC.

This clone was seen once. This chain joins TRBV4-2 and TRBJ1-5; D gene unclear. The CDR3 is 14 amino acids. Germline-derived CDR1 and CDR2 are LGHNA and YNFKEQ. Trimming shortened V by 0 bases and J by 7 bases, and 10 bases separated the two germline ends. The CDR3: CASSQDPRSQPQHF. CDR3 coding DNA: TGTGCCAGCAGCCAAGACCCCCGGTCGCAGCCCCAGCATTTT.

This clone has a single count. The rearrangement uses TRBV7-2 and TRBJ2-1; 10 bases line up with TRBD1. The CDR3 covers 14 residues. Germline lookup yields CDR1 SGHTA and CDR2 FQGNSA. V lost 4 bases to trimming and J lost 8 bases; unmatched junction nucleotides: 5. The chain's CDR3 is CASSYRDRGHEQFF. CDR3 nucleotide sequence: TGTGCCAGCAGCTACCGGGACAGGGGCCATGAGCAGTTCTTC. Supplemented by reference TRBV7-2 and TRBJ2-1, the full variable domain reads GAGVSQSPSNKVTEKGKDVELRCDPISGHTALYWYRQSLGQGLEFLIYFQGNSAPDKSGLPSDRFSAERTGGSVSTLTIQRTQQEDSAVYLCASSYRDRGHEQFFGPGTRLTVL.

The chain links TRBV5-6 to TRBJ2-2; a possible D gene is TRBD2 (6 bases). V shed 4 bases and J shed 4 bases, with 11 bases lying between them. The CDR3 is 14 residues long. Germline V gene data show CDR1 as SGHDT and CDR2 as YYEEEE. The DNA for the CDR3 is TGTGCCAGCAGCAGCCCAGCGGGCACCGGGGAGCTGTTTTTT. This gives the protein CASSSPAGTGELFF.

This chain links TRBV7-9 with TRBJ2-5; 7 bases agree with TRBD2. V lost 5 bases to trimming and J lost 4 bases; unmatched junction nucleotides: 7. CDR3 length: 14 residues. Per the germline V gene, CDR1 is SEHNR and CDR2 is FQNEAQ (reference sequence). Here the CDR3 reads CASSAPTGGETQYF. The CDR3 nucleotides read TGTGCCAGCAGCGCTCCTACGGGGGGAGAGACCCAGTACTTC.

The rearrangement uses TRBV2 and TRBJ1-2; D might be TRBD1 (6 bases). Per germline, CDR1 SNHLY and CDR2 FYNNEI. This CDR3 region has 14 residues. V was pared by 6 bases and J by 2 bases, with 13 bases between. In DNA form, the CDR3 reads TGTGCCAGCAGGGAACAGGGATTGAACTATGGCTACACCTTC. Its translation is CASREQGLNYGYTF.

The chain links TRBV6-5 to TRBJ1-1, with D possibly TRBD1 on 5 matching bases. V dropped 5 bases and J dropped 1 base, with 14 bases sitting between them. CDR1 and CDR2 from the germline V gene are MNHEY and SVGAGI. The CDR3 covers 15 residues. CDR3: CASSPPDRTNTEAFF. CDR3 coding DNA: TGTGCCAGCAGTCCCCCTGACAGAACGAACACTGAAGCTTTCTTT.

The genes are TRBV5-4 and TRBJ1-3; a weak D match, TRBD1 (6 bases). The CDR3 length is 16 residues. V shed 2 bases and J shed 0 bases, with 12 bases lying between them. Germline assignment: CDR1 SGHNT and CDR2 YYREEE (reference sequence). CDR3 protein: CASSFGGAYSGNTIYF. The CDR3 region has the DNA TGTGCCAGCAGCTTCGGGGGGGCCTACTCTGGAAACACCATATATTTT.

The chain links TRBV5-1 to TRBJ2-5; 7 bases fit TRBD1. Germline CDR1 is SGHRS and CDR2 is YFSETQ. After removal of 4 bases from V and 3 bases from J, the junction contained 3 bases not matched to a gene. The CDR3 is made up of 13 amino acids. The CDR3 DNA sequence: TGCGCCAGCAGCCCGGGGACAGAAGAGACCCAGTACTTC. Protein product: CASSPGTEETQYF.